This paragraph reports one TCR beta chain. The antigen remains undetermined. This sample was included in a study of blood T cells in healthy people across ages. J was trimmed by 0 bases and V by 6 bases; bases with no gene match: 7. The CDR3 runs 15 residues. Germline CDR1 and CDR2: MNHNY and SVGAGI (reference sequence). It was with a sample-barcoded 5' primer and a J-beta primer mix that a second PCR of roughly 7 to 12 cycles was run. One entry per CDR3 protein, called by TCRdb with MiXCR from the 5' RACE reads. The sample has roughly 1,000,000 distinct CDR3 sequences; less than 25% are singletons. General study points: The unsorted PBMCs prevented any conclusive comparison of naive versus antigen-experienced cells. Naive T cell percentage showed a strong correlation with the diversity of TCR beta.

These records were also assigned to another study, of T cells of mothers and their children. That work contributes: A few mothers and their six children, all healthy Caucasians, donated. Second-round PCR products received sample barcodes and 2-4 random nucleotides from the M1S primer.

The gene calls are TRBV6-6 and TRBJ2-7, with 8 bases lining up with TRBD2. The clonotype was recovered from a girl aged 2-10 years in good health. The sequenced sample was blood. CDR3 DNA: TGTGCCAGCAGGACTAGCGAATTACTCTCCTACGAGCAGTACTTC. It yields the protein CASRTSELLSYEQYF.